Shown below are 24 T cell receptor beta chains from a single sample sequenced in a study of T cell changes during pregnancy in multiple sclerosis. The method was immunoSEQ multiplex PCR; TCRdb's version includes in-frame clones alone and lacks a portion of them. The table records approximately 110,000 clones, roughly 90% of them present only once. The sample in question was peripheral blood, obtained in the third trimester of pregnancy. The receptors derive from a female donor with multiple sclerosis, enrolled in a pregnancy study.

The V and J genes are TRBV6-5 and TRBJ2-3; no clear D gene. The CDR3 runs to 12 residues. The V end was cut by 6 bases, the J end by 5 bases, with 9 bases between. Germline V gene lookup returns CDR1 MNHEY and CDR2 SVGAGI. The CDR3 is CASSRSGDTQYF. The CDR3, as DNA: TGTGCCAGCAGCCGCTCGGGAGATACGCAGTATTTT.

The J gene is TRBJ1-2, the V gene TRBV28, with 9 positions matching TRBD1. The CDR3 is 15 residues long. In germline, CDR1 is MDHEN, CDR2 SYDVKM. The ends lost 7 bases at V and 4 bases at J; junction bases unmatched: 10. CDR3 protein: CASTSGTGIFYGYTF. The CDR3 DNA sequence: TGTGCCAGCACTTCTGGGACAGGGATTTTCTATGGCTACACCTTC.

V is TRBV4-2 and J is TRBJ2-2; D may be TRBD1 (6 bases). CDR1 LGHNA and CDR2 YNFKEQ come from the germline V gene. Trimming removed 4 bases from V and 6 bases from J, with 21 bases in between. This CDR3 is 17 amino acids long. The CDR3 protein is CASSPSVTGLKSGELFF. In DNA, the CDR3 is TGTGCCAGCAGCCCATCCGTGACAGGCCTAAAATCCGGGGAGCTGTTTTTT.

The chain has TRBV15 and TRBJ1-4; 8 nucleotides align to TRBD1. The CDR3 has 17 amino acids. After removal of 5 bases from V and 10 bases from J, the junction contained 18 bases not matched to a gene. The germline CDR1 and CDR2 sequences are LNHNV and YYDKDF (reference sequence). The DNA for the CDR3 is TGTGCCACCAGCCCTCGCGGAGGGAGGACAGGGAAGGGAAAACTGTTTTTT. This gives the protein CATSPRGGRTGKGKLFF. Looking up the rest from reference TRBV15 and TRBJ1-4 gives the full variable domain: DAMVIQNPRYQVTQFGKPVTLSCSQTLNHNVMYWYQQKSSQAPKLLFHYYDKDFNNEADTPDNFQSRRPNTSFCFLDIRSPGLGDTAMYLCATSPRGGRTGKGKLFFGSGTQLSVL.

The V call is TRBV6-5, the J call TRBJ2-7; maybe TRBD1 (5 bases). Trimming took 8 bases from V and 3 from J, leaving 14 bases between them. The CDR3 has 13 amino acids. Germline CDR1 and CDR2: MNHEY and SVGAGI. The CDR3 region has the DNA TGTGCCAGCCAGGGAAGTCGATACTACGAGCAGTACTTC. This translates into CASQGSRYYEQYF.

The chain recombines TRBV29-1 with TRBJ1-2; 7 nucleotides match TRBD1. Looked up from germline, CDR1 is SQVTM and CDR2 is ANQGSEA. CDR3 length: 11 amino acids. With V trimmed by 7 bases and J by 10 bases, 9 bases remained unmatched. CDR3 protein: CSEGQDAVYTF. CDR3 coding DNA: TGCAGCGAAGGACAGGACGCGGTCTACACCTTC.

V is TRBV28 and J is TRBJ2-5; D is possibly TRBD1 (6 bases). V was pared by 5 bases and J by 5 bases, with 12 bases between. The CDR3 is 13 amino acids. The germline V gene encodes CDR1 MDHEN and CDR2 SYDVKM. CDR3 sequence (DNA): TGTGCCAGCAGTCTTTACAGGGAGGAGACCCAGTACTTC. Amino acid sequence: CASSLYREETQYF.

This rearrangement joins TRBV29-1 to TRBJ2-2, with D possibly matching TRBD2 (6 bases). Germline values: CDR1 SQVTM, CDR2 ANQGSEA. CDR3 length: 13 amino acids. V gave up 1 base and J gave up 6 bases, with 9 bases separating them. CDR3 residues: CSVEAGVAGELFF. CDR3 nucleotides: TGCAGCGTTGAAGCGGGAGTGGCCGGGGAGCTGTTTTTT.

V is TRBV30 and J is TRBJ2-2; D gene uncertain. The CDR3 sequence is 15 residues long. The germline V gene encodes CDR1 GTSNPN and CDR2 SVGIG (reference sequence). Between the trimmed V and J ends, which lost 4 bases and 6 bases, there was a span of 18 bases. DNA for the CDR3: TGTGCCTGGACCCAGCTAGAGTCGTCGGCCGGGGAGCTGTTTTTT. Translated: CAWTQLESSAGELFF.

V is TRBV11-3 and J is TRBJ2-1; possible D gene TRBD2, 6 bases. Trimming removed 3 bases at V and 4 bases at J, with 19 bases between. This CDR3 has 17 amino acids. Germline V gives CDR1 SGHNT, CDR2 YENEEA. CDR3 DNA: TGTGCCAGCAGCTTGCACACTCCGGGACTGAAGTACAATGAGCAGTTCTTC. It encodes CASSLHTPGLKYNEQFF.

The chain couples TRBV2 to TRBJ2-7, with 10 bases that match TRBD2. The J segment lost 0 bases and the V segment lost 8 bases, leaving 4 bases of the junction unmatched. The CDR3 covers 14 residues. The germline CDR1 and CDR2 sequences are SNHLY and FYNNEI. CDR3 in DNA: TGTGCCAGCGTCCTAGCGGGAGACTCCTACGAGCAGTACTTC. Translation gives CASVLAGDSYEQYF.

The CDR3 sequence: CASSSGLAGVREQYF. DNA for the CDR3: TGTGCCAGCAGCTCCGGACTAGCGGGAGTAAGGGAGCAGTACTTC. The chain carries TRBV7-6 and TRBJ2-7, with 13 bases identical to TRBD2. V shed 4 bases, J shed 7 bases, and the junction held 7 bases outside the gene matches. The CDR3 consists of 15 residues. Germline-derived CDR1 and CDR2 are SGHVS and FNYEAQ.

A single count supports this clone. DNA of the CDR3: TGCGCCAGCAGCGGGACAGGGACGGCTAATGAAAAACTGTTTTTT. Translation: CASSGTGTANEKLFF. The chain is built from TRBV5-1 and TRBJ1-4; 9 nucleotides align to TRBD1. CDR1 is SGHRS, CDR2 YFSETQ, per germline. CDR3 length: 15 amino acids. The V gene end was trimmed by 4 bases and the J gene end by 3 bases; junction bases not matched to a gene: 4.

V is TRBV6-1 and J is TRBJ1-1; D not certain. The CDR3 consists of 20 residues. Deletions cut 0 bases from V and 0 bases from J, with 23 bases between. The germline V gene encodes CDR1 MNHNS and CDR2 SASEGT. The CDR3 DNA follows: TGTGCCAGCAGTGAAGCGCTTCATGGGAGACTCGGTCGGATGAACACTGAAGCTTTCTTT. Protein sequence: CASSEALHGRLGRMNTEAFF.

CDR3 residues: CASSPHLLSGDNEQFF. CDR3 sequence (DNA): TGTGCCAGCAGCCCCCACTTGTTGAGCGGGGACAATGAGCAGTTCTTC. The chain uses TRBV9 and TRBJ2-1; 7 bases line up with TRBD2. CDR1 and CDR2 from the germline V gene are SGDLS and YYNGEE. The J segment lost 5 bases and the V segment lost 4 bases, leaving 12 bases of the junction unmatched. CDR3 length equals 16 residues.

The chain combines TRBV7-9 with TRBJ1-2, with TRBD1 matching over 8 bases. Trimming at V came to 5 bases and at J to 8 bases, leaving 10 bases not matched to a gene. Looked up from germline, CDR1 is SEHNR and CDR2 is FQNEAQ (reference sequence). There are 14 residues in the CDR3. The CDR3 sequence is CASSPLTGEVGYTF. As DNA, the CDR3 is TGTGCCAGCAGCCCGTTGACAGGGGAAGTGGGCTACACCTTC.

Only a few counts were recorded for this clone. This chain joins TRBV5-4 and TRBJ2-4; the match to TRBD1 covers 8 bases. Germline-derived CDR1 and CDR2 are SGHNT and YYREEE (reference sequence). The junction had 6 bases not matched to a gene; V was cut back by 7 bases and J by 0 bases. The CDR3 runs 15 residues. The CDR3 sequence is CASSQTGVAKNIQYF. The CDR3 DNA follows: TGTGCCAGCTCCCAGACAGGGGTAGCCAAAAACATTCAGTACTTC.

This rearrangement joins TRBV28 to TRBJ1-2, with 12 bases matching TRBD1. J gave up 4 bases and V 5 bases, and 14 bases lay outside the gene matches. Germline V gives CDR1 MDHEN, CDR2 SYDVKM. The CDR3 length is 18 residues. The CDR3 bases are TGTGCCAGCAGTCACTCTGACTGGGACAGGGGGCGTTCCTATGGCTACACCTTC. This translates into CASSHSDWDRGRSYGYTF.

This chain uses TRBV9 with TRBJ2-1, with 16 bases fitting TRBD2. CDR1 and CDR2 from the germline V gene are SGDLS and YYNGEE. V lost 5 bases to trimming and J lost 4 bases; unmatched junction nucleotides: 9. This CDR3 has 18 residues. This chain's CDR3 is CASSPPGLAGGSYNEQFF. CDR3 nucleotide sequence: TGTGCCAGCAGTCCTCCGGGACTAGCGGGAGGGTCGTACAATGAGCAGTTCTTC. Supplemented by reference TRBV9 and TRBJ2-1, the full variable domain reads DSGVTQTPKHLITATGQRVTLRCSPRSGDLSVYWYQQSLDQGLQFLIQYYNGEERAKGNILERFSAQQFPDLHSELNLSSLELGDSALYFCASSPPGLAGGSYNEQFFGPGTRLTVL.

J is TRBJ2-2 and V is TRBV7-9; TRBD1 matches at 8 bases. J was trimmed by 5 bases and V by 3 bases; bases with no gene match: 5. The V gene's germline CDR1 is SEHNR and CDR2 FQNEAQ (reference sequence). The CDR3 covers 15 residues. The DNA for the CDR3 is TGTGCCAGCAGCTTGCAGGGGGCTGAGACCGGGGAGCTGTTTTTT. Its translation is CASSLQGAETGELFF.

This chain connects TRBV19 to TRBJ2-1, with 11 bases lining up with TRBD2. CDR1 and CDR2 from the germline V gene are LNHDA and SQIVND (reference sequence). J was trimmed by 7 bases and V by 3 bases; bases with no gene match: 5. The CDR3 spans 15 residues. DNA for the CDR3: TGTGCCAGTAGTATCTCTAGCGGGGGGAAAAATGAGCAGTTCTTC. Its protein is CASSISSGGKNEQFF.

CDR3: CASSSGQGTETQYF. DNA for the CDR3: TGTGCCAGCAGTTCGGGACAGGGCACGGAGACCCAGTACTTC. The gene calls are TRBV7-6 and TRBJ2-5; 9 bases match TRBD1. Germline V lookup: CDR1 SGHVS, CDR2 FNYEAQ. The V and J ends lost 6 bases and 5 bases, in that order; junction bases with no gene match: 7. CDR3 size: 14 residues.

This chain connects TRBV11-2 to TRBJ1-2, with TRBD1 identical over 9 bases. Germline trimming cut 2 bases from V and 4 bases from J; bases unmatched to any gene: 5. Germline assignment: CDR1 SGHAT and CDR2 FQNNGV. This CDR3 comprises 15 residues. CDR3 sequence (DNA): TGTGCCAGCAGCTTATTTGGGACAGGGAGCTATGGCTACACCTTC. Protein: CASSLFGTGSYGYTF.

The CDR3 protein is CASSLVGGNEQFF. The DNA for the CDR3 is TGTGCCAGCAGCTTAGTAGGGGGCAATGAGCAGTTCTTC. J is TRBJ2-1 and V is TRBV7-3, with D possibly TRBD1 on 6 matching bases. The V end lost 2 bases, the J end lost 6 bases, and 8 bases lay between the germline ends. The CDR3 is 13 residues long. Germline V gene data show CDR1 as SGHTA and CDR2 as FQGTGA. Full variable domain (rest looked up from reference TRBV7-3 and TRBJ2-1): GAGVSQTPSNKVTEKGKYVELRCDPISGHTALYWYRQSLGQGPEFLIYFQGTGAADDSGLPNDRFFAVRPEGSVSTLKIQRTERGDSAVYLCASSLVGGNEQFFGPGTRLTVL.